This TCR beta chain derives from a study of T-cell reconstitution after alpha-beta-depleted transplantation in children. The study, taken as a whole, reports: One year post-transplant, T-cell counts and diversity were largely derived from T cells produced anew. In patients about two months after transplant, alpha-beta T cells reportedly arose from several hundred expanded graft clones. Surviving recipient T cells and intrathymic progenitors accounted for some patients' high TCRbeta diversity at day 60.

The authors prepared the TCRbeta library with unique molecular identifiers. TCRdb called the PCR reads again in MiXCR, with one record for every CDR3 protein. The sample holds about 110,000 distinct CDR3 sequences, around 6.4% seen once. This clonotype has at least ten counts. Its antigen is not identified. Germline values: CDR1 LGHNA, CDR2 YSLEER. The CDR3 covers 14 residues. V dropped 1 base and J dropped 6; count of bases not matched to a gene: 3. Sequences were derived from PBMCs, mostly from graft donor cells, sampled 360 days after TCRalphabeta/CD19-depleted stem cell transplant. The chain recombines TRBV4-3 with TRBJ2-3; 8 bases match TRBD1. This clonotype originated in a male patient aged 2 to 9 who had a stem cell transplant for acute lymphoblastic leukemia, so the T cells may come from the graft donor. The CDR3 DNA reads TGCGCCAGCAGCCAAGGGACAGGGTTGGATACGCAGTATTTT. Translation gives CASSQGTGLDTQYF.